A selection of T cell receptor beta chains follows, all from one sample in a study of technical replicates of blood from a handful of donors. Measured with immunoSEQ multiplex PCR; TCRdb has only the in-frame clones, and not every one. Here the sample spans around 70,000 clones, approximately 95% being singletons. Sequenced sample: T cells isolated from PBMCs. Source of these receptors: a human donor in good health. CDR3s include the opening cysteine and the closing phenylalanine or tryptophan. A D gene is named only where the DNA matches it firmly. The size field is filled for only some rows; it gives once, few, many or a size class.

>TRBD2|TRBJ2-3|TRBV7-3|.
CASSLTGGGITDTQYF
TGTGCCAGCAGCTTAACGGGCGGGGGGATCACAGATACGCAGTATTTT
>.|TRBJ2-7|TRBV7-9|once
CASSLAGTEQYF
TGTGCCAGCAGCCTCGCAGGAACCGAGCAGTACTTC
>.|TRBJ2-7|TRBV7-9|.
CASSLAAGVSHEQYF
TGTGCCAGCAGCTTAGCGGCCGGTGTTAGCCACGAGCAGTACTTC
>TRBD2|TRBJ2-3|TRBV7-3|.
CASSLTQLAGGTDTQYF
TGTGCCAGCAGCTTAACTCAACTAGCGGGGGGCACAGATACGCAGTATTTT
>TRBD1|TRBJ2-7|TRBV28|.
CASSPWTGLSEQYF
TGTGCCAGCAGTCCCTGGACAGGTTTGAGCGAGCAGTACTTC
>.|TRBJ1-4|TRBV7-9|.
CASSLASVGALSEKLFF
TGTGCCAGCAGCCTAGCCTCCGTAGGGGCCTTGAGCGAAAAACTGTTTTTT
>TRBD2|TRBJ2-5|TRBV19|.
CASSIGASGTETQYF
TGTGCCAGTAGTATAGGGGCTAGCGGGACAGAGACCCAGTACTTC
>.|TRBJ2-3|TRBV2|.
CASSEEWTEGTQYF
TGTGCCAGCAGTGAAGAGTGGACAGAAGGTACGCAGTATTTT
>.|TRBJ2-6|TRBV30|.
CAWSVQRTFSTVTGANVLTF
TGTGCCTGGAGTGTCCAGAGAACCTTCTCGACAGTAACTGGGGCCAACGTCCTGACTTTC
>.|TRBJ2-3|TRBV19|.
CASSNRDSLTDTQYF
TGTGCCAGTAGTAACCGGGACTCACTCACAGATACGCAGTATTTT
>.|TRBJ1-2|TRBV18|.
CASSPPGTRTFENYGYTF
TGTGCCAGCTCACCTCCGGGTACACGTACGTTCGAGAACTATGGCTACACCTTC
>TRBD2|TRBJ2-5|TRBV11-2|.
CASSLAGGLAGFMQETQYF
TGTGCCAGCAGCTTAGCTGGAGGACTAGCGGGATTTATGCAAGAGACCCAGTACTTC
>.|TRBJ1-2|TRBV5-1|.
CASSLQGRSNYGYTF
TGCGCCAGCAGCTTGCAGGGCCGATCTAACTATGGCTACACCTTC
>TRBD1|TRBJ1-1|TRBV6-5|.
CASSYGTGNMNTEAFF
TGTGCCAGCAGTTATGGGACAGGGAACATGAACACTGAAGCTTTCTTT
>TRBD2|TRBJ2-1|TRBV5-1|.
CASSPRREGGQFF
TGCGCCAGCAGCCCGAGGCGGGAGGGAGGGCAGTTCTTC
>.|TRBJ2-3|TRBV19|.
CASSGDSGSTDTQYF
TGTGCCAGTAGTGGGGATAGCGGAAGCACAGATACGCAGTATTTT
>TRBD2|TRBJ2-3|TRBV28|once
CASSLAAGGPSDTQYF
TGTGCCAGCAGTTTAGCCGCGGGAGGGCCGTCAGATACGCAGTATTTT
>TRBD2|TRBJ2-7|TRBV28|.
CASSLGRGEQYF
TGTGCCAGCAGTTTGGGGAGGGGCGAGCAGTACTTC
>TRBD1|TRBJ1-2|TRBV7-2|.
CASSSWDRGGSAF
TGTGCCAGCAGCTCCTGGGACAGGGGGGGCTCAGCCTTC
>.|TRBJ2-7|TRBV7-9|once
CASSQRGREVHEQYF
TGTGCCAGCAGCCAGAGAGGCAGGGAGGTGCACGAGCAGTACTTC
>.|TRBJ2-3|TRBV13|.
CASSSQQGSTDTQYF
TGTGCCAGCAGCTCGCAACAGGGTTCCACAGATACGCAGTATTTT
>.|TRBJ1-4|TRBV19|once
CASSLAEKLFF
TGTGCCAGTAGTTTGGCCGAAAAACTGTTTTTT
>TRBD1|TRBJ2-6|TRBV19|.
CASSKGLGTGSSGANVLTF
TGTGCCAGTAGTAAGGGGTTAGGGACAGGGAGCTCTGGGGCCAACGTCCTGACTTTC
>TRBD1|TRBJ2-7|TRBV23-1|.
CASSQGQPGSAYEQYF
TGCGCCAGCAGTCAGGGACAGCCGGGGAGCGCCTACGAGCAGTACTTC
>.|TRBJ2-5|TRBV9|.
CASSAGGLTQYF
TGTGCCAGCAGCGCTGGCGGTCTGACCCAGTACTTC
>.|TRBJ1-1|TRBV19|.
CASIRVGYEAFF
TGTGCCAGTATTCGGGTCGGATATGAAGCTTTCTTT
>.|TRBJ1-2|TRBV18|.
CASSPPNGGYTF
TGTGCCAGCTCACCACCTAACGGTGGCTACACCTTC
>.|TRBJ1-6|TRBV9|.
CASSVVAGKTLHF
TGTGCCAGCAGCGTAGTGGCAGGCAAAACCCTCCACTTT
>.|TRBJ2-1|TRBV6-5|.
CASSRKALYEQFF
TGTGCCAGCAGCAGGAAGGCCTTGTATGAGCAGTTCTTC
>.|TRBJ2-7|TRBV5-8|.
CASSLFQSYEQYF
TGTGCCAGCAGCTTGTTCCAATCCTACGAGCAGTACTTC
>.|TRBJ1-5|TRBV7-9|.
CASSPRGGGNQPQHF
TGTGCCAGCAGCCCCAGAGGGGGGGGGAACCAGCCCCAGCATTTT
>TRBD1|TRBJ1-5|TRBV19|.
CASSFFGTADFSNQPQHF
TGTGCCAGTAGTTTTTTCGGGACAGCAGACTTTAGCAATCAGCCCCAGCATTTT
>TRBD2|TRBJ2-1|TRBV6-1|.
CASSETLAGGDEFF
TGTGCCAGCAGTGAAACCTTAGCGGGGGGAGACGAGTTCTTC
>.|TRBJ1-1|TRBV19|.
CASSIDRITEAFF
TGTGCCAGTAGTATAGATAGAATAACTGAAGCTTTCTTT
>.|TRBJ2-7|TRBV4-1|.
CASSQVGAAYEQYF
TGCGCCAGCAGCCAAGTAGGAGCGGCCTACGAGCAGTACTTC
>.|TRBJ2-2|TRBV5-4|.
CASSGGALTGELFF
TGTGCCAGCAGCGGGGGGGCCCTCACCGGGGAGCTGTTTTTT
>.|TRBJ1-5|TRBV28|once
CASSPRLGAYSNQPQHF
TGTGCCAGCAGTCCACGACTCGGCGCCTATAGCAATCAGCCCCAGCATTTT
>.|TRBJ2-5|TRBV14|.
CASSQVERGETQYF
TGTGCCAGCAGCCAGGTAGAACGCGGGGAGACCCAGTACTTC
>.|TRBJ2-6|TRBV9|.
CASSVDGNSGANVLTF
TGTGCCAGCAGCGTAGACGGTAACTCTGGGGCCAACGTCCTGACTTTC
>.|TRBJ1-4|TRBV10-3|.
CAISESVGWEKLFF
TGTGCCATCAGTGAGTCGGTCGGGTGGGAAAAACTGTTTTTT
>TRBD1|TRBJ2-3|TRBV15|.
CATSRDRGTDTQYF
TGTGCCACCAGCAGAGACAGGGGGACAGATACGCAGTATTTT
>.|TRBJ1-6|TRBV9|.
CASSVAGVIGNSPLHF
TGTGCCAGCAGCGTAGCAGGGGTGATAGGGAATTCACCCCTCCACTTT
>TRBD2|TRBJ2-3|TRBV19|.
CASSIGRLADDTDTQYF
TGTGCCAGTAGTATCGGGAGACTAGCTGACGACACAGATACGCAGTATTTT
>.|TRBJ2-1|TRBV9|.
CASSALGEVYNEQFF
TGTGCCAGCAGCGCCCTCGGAGAGGTCTACAATGAGCAGTTCTTC
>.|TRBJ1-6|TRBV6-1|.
CAAISGAINSPLHF
TGTGCCGCCATATCAGGGGCCATAAATTCACCCCTCCACTTT
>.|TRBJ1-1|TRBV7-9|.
CASSLGGAEAFF
TGTGCCAGCAGCTTAGGCGGAGCTGAAGCTTTCTTT
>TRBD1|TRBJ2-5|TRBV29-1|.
CSVRDRGFETQYF
TGCAGCGTCCGGGACAGGGGATTCGAGACCCAGTACTTC
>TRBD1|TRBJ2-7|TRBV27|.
CASSPGQGREQYF
TGTGCCAGCAGTCCGGGACAGGGGCGCGAGCAGTACTTC
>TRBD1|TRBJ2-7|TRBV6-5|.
CASSYGGQGSHEQYF
TGTGCCAGCAGTTACGGGGGACAGGGGTCCCACGAGCAGTACTTC
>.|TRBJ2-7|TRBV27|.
CASSLSPGASSEQYF
TGTGCCAGCAGTTTATCGCCGGGAGCGTCTTCCGAGCAGTACTTC
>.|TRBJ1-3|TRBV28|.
CASSPQGRGNTIYF
TGTGCCAGCAGTCCTCAGGGAAGAGGAAACACCATATATTTT
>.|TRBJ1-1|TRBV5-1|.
CASSLVQLGRTEAFF
TGCGCCAGCAGCTTGGTACAGTTGGGGAGGACTGAAGCTTTCTTT
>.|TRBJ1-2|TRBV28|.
CASEQYNEGNYGYTF
TGTGCCAGCGAGCAGTACAACGAGGGAAACTATGGCTACACCTTC
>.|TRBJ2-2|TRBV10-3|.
CAGLLLTTGELFF
TGTGCCGGATTACTATTAACGACCGGGGAGCTGTTTTTT
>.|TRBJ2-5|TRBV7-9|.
CASSLYRGRETQYF
TGTGCCAGCAGCTTATATCGGGGTAGGGAGACCCAGTACTTC